This section outlines one T cell receptor beta chain sequence together with its context. In this sample, this clonotype turned up many times. What this receptor recognizes is not known. Per-base quality was not reported, and no clone a single base away is much larger than it. This entry belongs to a study of blood T cells in healthy people across ages (dated by TCRdb to between 2014 and 2016). Concerning the study at large: In model experiments, template switching captured roughly one uniquely barcoded TCR beta cDNA molecule for every two T cells. Age-related changes in TCR beta repertoire diversity were measured in the study by deep sequencing normalized with unique cDNA molecular identifiers. The donors were split into four age groups: young (average 16 years), middle-aged (around 40), aged (more than 60) and long-lived (under 85). To avoid experimental bias, donors of different ages were randomly spread across the sequencing lanes. Two additional independent replicas of 1 million unique cDNA reads from the same blood draw were analyzed for two donors (one aged 18 to 30 and one aged 80 or older). The study at large found these results: Total diversity estimates from one million sequenced T cells were considered lower bounds and underestimates. A strong correlation was found between observed TCR beta diversity and the percentage of naive T cells measured by flow cytometry. Since profiling was done on bulk unsorted PBMCs, naive and antigen-experienced compartments could not be conclusively compared. Compared with the aged group, the long-lived group had more naive CD4+ T cells, fewer expanded clones and increased TCR diversity, suggesting age selection. Because the CMV infection status of the donors was unknown, age-related changes in expanded clonotypes may potentially have been confounded. As age increased, observed TCR beta diversity per million T cells dropped in a roughly linear way, and a significant reduction was already evident by age 40.

The roughly 38 donors, aged about 6 to 100 years, were systemically healthy Caucasian individuals from Russia. Ten milliliters of peripheral blood were drawn from each donor into EDTA-treated Vacutainer tubes. Ficoll-Paque density-gradient centrifugation was used to isolate PBMCs, with at least 7 million per sample. Trizol reagent was used to extract total RNA from PBMCs, with at least 5 micrograms per sample. For every donor, flow cytometry on a PBMC aliquot measured the percentage of naive CD45RAhigh/CD27high T cells. Libraries came from 5' RACE. TCRdb records Illumina HiSeq 2500 as the sequencer. A second PCR of roughly 6 to 11 cycles was run with a J-beta primer mix and a sample-barcoded 5' primer. A unique molecular identifier was introduced onto each TCR beta cDNA molecule by a template-switch 5' adaptor carrying 12 random nucleotides. At least 2.5 million CDR3-containing paired-end reads were obtained from each sample. First-strand cDNA was synthesized from all RNA with the Mint cDNA synthesis kit, primed by a TRBC-specific oligonucleotide. All cDNA was treated with uracil-DNA glycosylase and then went through a first 18-cycle PCR with the universal primers M1SS and BC2_uni_R. The published analysis was carried out like this. For normalization, 1 million high-quality reads, each with a distinct molecular identifier, were randomly selected from each sample. Reads with shared molecular identifiers were discarded instead of being binned into consensus sequences. CDR3 identification, clonotype clustering and error correction used MiTCR with a Q25 quality threshold and the strictest error-elimination algorithm. A nonparametric unseen species model with Euler transformation was used to estimate a lower bound on total TCR beta diversity. TCRdb reprocessing: public reads trimmed at Q25 with fastp, clones called with MiXCR, in-frame beta chains kept. Rows with one shared CDR3 protein collapse into an entry with the most common genes and DNA. Here the V and J calls rest on TCRdb's processing, not on the authors' analysis. The sample yields under 1,000,000 distinct CDR3 sequences; under 40% were counted once. The ten largest clones capture over 10% of the sample.

V drops 5 bases and J drops 2 bases, leaving 12 bases in between. The CDR3, from cysteine to phenylalanine, totals 13 residues. Only CDR3 DNA remains: 39 bases, in frame from the first base. CDR1 is given as DFQATT and CDR2 as SNEGSKA, both from the germline V gene (reference sequence). The rearranged segments are TRBV20-1 and TRBJ1-2, with a tentative D gene TRBD1 over 5 matching bases. This receptor was identified in a man aged 18 to 29 in good health. The sample taken for sequencing was blood. The CDR3 region: CSALRAGNYGYTF. The DNA sequence is TGCAGTGCTCTCCGGGCAGGGAACTATGGCTACACCTTC.